A selection of T cell receptor beta chains follows, all from one sample in a study of spatial heterogeneity in lung cancer. TCRdb called the 5' RACE reads again in MiXCR, with one record for every CDR3 protein. The data show about 36,000 distinct CDR3 sequences, with around 5% seen just once and more than 25% held by the top ten. The specimen comprised PBMCs, sampled at surgery. The receptors were gathered from a female donor with early-stage non-small cell lung cancer. The CDR3 runs from the conserved cysteine through the conserved F or W. D genes are given only for firm matches. Clone size is stated in some rows and not others, as once, few, many or a class when expanded.

D: -; size: many; J: TRBJ2-2; V: TRBV7-2; DNA: TGTGCCAGCAGCTTAGGGACTTCCACCGGGGAGCTGTTTTTT; CDR3: CASSLGTSTGELFF
D: -; size: -; J: TRBJ1-4; V: TRBV7-6; DNA: TGTGCCAGCAGCGTCGGGACCCTCGAAAAACTGTTTTTT; CDR3: CASSVGTLEKLFF
D: -; size: many; J: TRBJ2-5; V: TRBV6-5; DNA: TGTGCCACCCTACCGTCGAGGGAAGAGACCCAGTACTTC; CDR3: CATLPSREETQYF
D: -; size: many; J: TRBJ1-1; V: TRBV10-3; DNA: TGTGCCATCAGATCAAGTCCCGGGGACTTAGGAGCAACTGAAGCTTTCTTT; CDR3: CAIRSSPGDLGATEAFF
D: TRBD1; size: many; J: TRBJ2-7; V: TRBV5-1; DNA: TGCGCCAGCAGCTTGAGGACAGGGGGCGACGAGCAGTACTTC; CDR3: CASSLRTGGDEQYF
D: TRBD1; size: -; J: TRBJ1-2; V: TRBV3-1; DNA: TGTGCCAGCAGCCAAACTGCACAGGGGCGGTGGTATGGCTACACCTTC; CDR3: CASSQTAQGRWYGYTF
D: -; size: many; J: TRBJ1-2; V: TRBV18; DNA: TGTGCCAGCTCACCGACAGACGACTATGGCTACACCTTC; CDR3: CASSPTDDYGYTF
D: -; size: few; J: TRBJ2-7; V: TRBV5-1; DNA: TGCGCCAGCAGCTTGGCCGAAGGGTTGTCGGGGAGCGAGCAGTACTTC; CDR3: CASSLAEGLSGSEQYF
D: -; size: many; J: TRBJ1-6; V: TRBV29-1; DNA: TGCAGCGCCGGCGAGCAGGGTAATTCACCCCTCCACTTT; CDR3: CSAGEQGNSPLHF
D: -; size: few; J: TRBJ2-1; V: TRBV7-9; DNA: TGTGCCAGCAGCTTCGGAGAGGCCCCCTACAATGAGCAGTTCTTC; CDR3: CASSFGEAPYNEQFF
D: -; size: many; J: TRBJ1-1; V: TRBV11-3; DNA: TGTGCCAGCAGCTTAACGGTGGGGGGTGAAGCTTTCTTT; CDR3: CASSLTVGGEAFF
D: -; size: few; J: TRBJ1-5; V: TRBV12-3/TRBV12-4; DNA: TGTGCCAGCAGTCCTTACGGACAAAAGGATCAGCCCCAGCATTTT; CDR3: CASSPYGQKDQPQHF
D: -; size: many; J: TRBJ2-1; V: TRBV18; DNA: TGTGCCAGCTCACAACAGGGAACCCATGAGCAGTTCTTC; CDR3: CASSQQGTHEQFF
D: -; size: many; J: TRBJ2-4; V: TRBV6-5; DNA: TGTGCCAGCAGTTCCTCCCTCGGGTCGTGGTACTTC; CDR3: CASSSSLGSWYF
D: -; size: -; J: TRBJ2-3; V: TRBV7-2; DNA: TGTGCCAGCAGCCCCGTTCGTGGGAGGAATACGCAGTATTTT; CDR3: CASSPVRGRNTQYF
D: -; size: many; J: TRBJ2-7; V: TRBV4-1; DNA: TGCGCCAGCAGCCAAGTCGTCAGTTACTCCTACGAGCAGTACTTC; CDR3: CASSQVVSYSYEQYF
D: -; size: once; J: TRBJ2-1; V: TRBV7-9; DNA: TGTGCCAGCAGCCGGGTTGCGGTTAATGAGCAGTTCTTC; CDR3: CASSRVAVNEQFF
D: -; size: -; J: TRBJ1-2; V: TRBV5-5; DNA: TGTGCCAGCAGCACCGGGGCCCACTATGGCTACACCTTC; CDR3: CASSTGAHYGYTF
D: -; size: many; J: TRBJ2-7; V: TRBV2; DNA: TGTGCCAGCAGTGAAATCCCCCACTTGGCGGGCTCCCAATACGAGCAGTACTTC; CDR3: CASSEIPHLAGSQYEQYF
D: -; size: few; J: TRBJ2-7; V: TRBV7-9; DNA: TGTGCCAGCTCACGGAGCGAGCAGTACTTC; CDR3: CASSRSEQYF
D: TRBD1; size: many; J: TRBJ2-7; V: TRBV2; DNA: TGTGCCAGCAGTGAGCAGGGGGCCTCATACGAGCAGTACTTC; CDR3: CASSEQGASYEQYF
D: -; size: -; J: TRBJ1-4; V: TRBV4-3; DNA: TGCGCCAGCAGCCAAGATCGGAAGTCTAATGAAAAACTGTTTTTT; CDR3: CASSQDRKSNEKLFF
D: -; size: many; J: TRBJ2-5; V: TRBV19; DNA: TGTGCCAGTAGTATCGTGGGTCAGCGGGAGACCCAGTACTTC; CDR3: CASSIVGQRETQYF
D: -; size: many; J: TRBJ1-4; V: TRBV6-5; DNA: TGTGCCAGCAGTTACGGTGGAGCAACTAATGAAAAACTGTTTTTT; CDR3: CASSYGGATNEKLFF
D: -; size: many; J: TRBJ1-6; V: TRBV12-3/TRBV12-4; DNA: TGTGCCAGCAGTCCGCAGGATTCTTATTCACCCCTCCACTTT; CDR3: CASSPQDSYSPLHF